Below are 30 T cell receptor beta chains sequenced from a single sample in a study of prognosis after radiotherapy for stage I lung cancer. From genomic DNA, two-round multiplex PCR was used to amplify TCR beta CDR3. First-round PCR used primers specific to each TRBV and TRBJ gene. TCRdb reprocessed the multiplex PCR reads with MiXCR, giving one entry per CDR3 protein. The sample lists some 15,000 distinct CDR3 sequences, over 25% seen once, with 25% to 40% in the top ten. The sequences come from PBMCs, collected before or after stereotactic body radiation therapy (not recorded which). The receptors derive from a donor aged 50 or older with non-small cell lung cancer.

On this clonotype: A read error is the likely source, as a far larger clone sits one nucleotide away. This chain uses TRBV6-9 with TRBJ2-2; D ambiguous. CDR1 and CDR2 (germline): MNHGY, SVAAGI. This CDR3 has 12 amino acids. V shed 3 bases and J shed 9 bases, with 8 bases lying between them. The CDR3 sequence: CASSYSSRELFF. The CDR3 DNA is TGTGCCAGCAGTTACTCCTCAAGGGAGCTGTTTTTT.

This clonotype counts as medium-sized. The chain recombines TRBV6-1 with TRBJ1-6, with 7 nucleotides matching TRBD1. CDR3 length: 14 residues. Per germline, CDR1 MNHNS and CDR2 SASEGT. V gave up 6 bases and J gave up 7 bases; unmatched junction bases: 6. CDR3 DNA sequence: TGTGCCAGCAGGAGGGACAGAGCAAATTCACCCCTCCACTTT. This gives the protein CASRRDRANSPLHF.

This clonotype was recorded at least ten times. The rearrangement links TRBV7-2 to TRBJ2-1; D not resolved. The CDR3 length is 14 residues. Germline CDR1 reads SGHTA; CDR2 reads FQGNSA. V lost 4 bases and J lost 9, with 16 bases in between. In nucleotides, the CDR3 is TGTGCCAGCAGCTCTGGGTGGGGATTGGGTGAGCAGTTCTTC. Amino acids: CASSSGWGLGEQFF.

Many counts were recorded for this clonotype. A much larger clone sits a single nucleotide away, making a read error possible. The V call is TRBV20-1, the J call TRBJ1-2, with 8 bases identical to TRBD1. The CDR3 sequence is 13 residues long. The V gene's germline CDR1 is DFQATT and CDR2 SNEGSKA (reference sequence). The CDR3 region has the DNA TGCAGTGCGGCGGACAGGGAGTGGGATGGCTGCACCTTC. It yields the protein CSAADREWDGCTF.

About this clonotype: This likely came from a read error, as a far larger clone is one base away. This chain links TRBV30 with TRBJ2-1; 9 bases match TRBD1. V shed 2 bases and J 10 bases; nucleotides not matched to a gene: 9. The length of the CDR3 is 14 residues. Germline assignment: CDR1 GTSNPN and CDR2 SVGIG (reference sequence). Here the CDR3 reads CAWSPGTGTHEQFF. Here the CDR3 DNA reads TGTGCCTGGAGTCCCGGGACAGGGACCCACGAGCAGTTCTTC.

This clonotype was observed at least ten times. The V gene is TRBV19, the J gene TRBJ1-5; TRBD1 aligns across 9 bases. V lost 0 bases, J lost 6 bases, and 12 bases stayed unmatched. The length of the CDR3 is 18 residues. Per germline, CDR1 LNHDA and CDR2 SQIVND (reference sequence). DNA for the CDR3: TGTGCCAGTAGTATAGATCGTCCGGGACAGGGTATCGGTCAGCCCCAGCATTTT. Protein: CASSIDRPGQGIGQPQHF.

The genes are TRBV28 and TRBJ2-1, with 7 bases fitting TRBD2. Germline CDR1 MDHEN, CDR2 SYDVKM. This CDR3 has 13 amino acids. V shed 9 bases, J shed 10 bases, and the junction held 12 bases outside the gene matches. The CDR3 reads CASLFLAGEEQFF. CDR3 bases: TGTGCCAGTTTATTTTTGGCGGGAGAGGAGCAGTTCTTC.

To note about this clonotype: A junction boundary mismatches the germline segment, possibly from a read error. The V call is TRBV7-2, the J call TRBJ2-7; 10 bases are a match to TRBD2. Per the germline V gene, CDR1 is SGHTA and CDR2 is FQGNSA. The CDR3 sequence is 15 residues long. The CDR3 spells CASSRGLAFTYEQYF. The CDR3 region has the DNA TGTGCCAGCAGCCGGGGACTAGCGTTTACCTACGAGCAGTACTTT.

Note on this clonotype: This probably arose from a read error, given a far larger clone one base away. The chain's CDR3 is CASTEAPTYNSPLHF. The CDR3 coding sequence is TGTGCCAGCACAGAGGCACCAACGTATAATTCACCCCTCCACTTT. This chain joins TRBV6-4 and TRBJ1-6, with D unclear. CDR3 length equals 15 residues. Trimming stripped 7 bases from V and 4 bases from J, with 14 bases between. Per germline, CDR1 MRHNA and CDR2 SNTAGT.

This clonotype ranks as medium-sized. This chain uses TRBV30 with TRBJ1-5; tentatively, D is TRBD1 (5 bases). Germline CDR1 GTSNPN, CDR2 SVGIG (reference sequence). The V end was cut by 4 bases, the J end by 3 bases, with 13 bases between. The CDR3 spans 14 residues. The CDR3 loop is CAWNIGGDNQPQHF. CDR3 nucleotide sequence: TGTGCCTGGAATATCGGGGGGGACAATCAGCCCCAGCATTTT.

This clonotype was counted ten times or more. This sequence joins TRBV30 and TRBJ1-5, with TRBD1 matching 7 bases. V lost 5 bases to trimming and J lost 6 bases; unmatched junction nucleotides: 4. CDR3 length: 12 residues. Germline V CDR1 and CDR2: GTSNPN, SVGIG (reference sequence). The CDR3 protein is CAWDRVGQPQHF. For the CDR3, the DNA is TGTGCCTGGGACAGGGTGGGTCAGCCCCAGCATTTT.

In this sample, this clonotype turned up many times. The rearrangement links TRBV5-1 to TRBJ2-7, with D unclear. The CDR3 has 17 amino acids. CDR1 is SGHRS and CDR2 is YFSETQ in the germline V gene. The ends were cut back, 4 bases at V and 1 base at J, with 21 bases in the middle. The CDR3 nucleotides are TGCGCCAGCAGCCCCCCGTCGGAAGGGCTCCTTTCCTACGAGCAGTACTTC. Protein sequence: CASSPPSEGLLSYEQYF.

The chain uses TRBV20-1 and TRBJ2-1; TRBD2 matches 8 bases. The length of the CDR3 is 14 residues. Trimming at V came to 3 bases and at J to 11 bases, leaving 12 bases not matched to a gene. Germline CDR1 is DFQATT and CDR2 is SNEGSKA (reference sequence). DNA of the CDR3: TGCAGTGCTAGTATTGCAGTAGCGGGAAATAAGCAGTTCTTC. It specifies CSASIAVAGNKQFF.

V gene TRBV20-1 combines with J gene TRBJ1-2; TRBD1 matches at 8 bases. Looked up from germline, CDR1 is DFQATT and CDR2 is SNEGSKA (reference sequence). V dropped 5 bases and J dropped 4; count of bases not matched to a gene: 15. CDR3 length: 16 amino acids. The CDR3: CSAARGAGGAVYGYTF. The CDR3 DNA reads TGCAGTGCTGCCCGCGGGGCAGGGGGCGCGGTCTATGGCTACACCTTC.

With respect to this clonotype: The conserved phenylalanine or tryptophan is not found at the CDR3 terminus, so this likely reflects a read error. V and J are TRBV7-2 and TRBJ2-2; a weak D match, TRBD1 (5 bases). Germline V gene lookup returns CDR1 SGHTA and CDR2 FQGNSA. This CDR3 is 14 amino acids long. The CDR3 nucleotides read TGTGCCAGCAGCTTAGTATCAGGGTTTGGGGATCTGTTTATT. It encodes CASSLVSGFGDLFI.

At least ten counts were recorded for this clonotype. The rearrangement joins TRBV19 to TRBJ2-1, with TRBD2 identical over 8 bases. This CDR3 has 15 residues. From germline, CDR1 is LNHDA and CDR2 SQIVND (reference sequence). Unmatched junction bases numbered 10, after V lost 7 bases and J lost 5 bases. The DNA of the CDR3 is TGTGCCAGTAATCCTCAGCGGGAGATTAACAATGAGCAGTTCTTC. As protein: CASNPQREINNEQFF.

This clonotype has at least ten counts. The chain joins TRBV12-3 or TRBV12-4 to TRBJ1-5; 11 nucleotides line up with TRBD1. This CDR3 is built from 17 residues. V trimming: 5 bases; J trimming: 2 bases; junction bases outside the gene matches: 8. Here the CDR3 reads CASSLGQGAQGNQPQHF. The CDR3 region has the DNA TGTGCCAGCAGTCTCGGACAGGGGGCGCAGGGCAATCAGCCCCAGCATTTT.

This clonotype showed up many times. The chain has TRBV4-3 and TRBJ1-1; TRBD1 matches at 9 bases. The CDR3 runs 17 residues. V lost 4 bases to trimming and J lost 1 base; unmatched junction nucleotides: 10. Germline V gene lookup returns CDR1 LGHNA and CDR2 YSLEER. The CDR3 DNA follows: TGCGCCAGCAGCCCGGATTCAGGACAGGGGTCGAACACTGAAGCTTTCTTT. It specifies CASSPDSGQGSNTEAFF.

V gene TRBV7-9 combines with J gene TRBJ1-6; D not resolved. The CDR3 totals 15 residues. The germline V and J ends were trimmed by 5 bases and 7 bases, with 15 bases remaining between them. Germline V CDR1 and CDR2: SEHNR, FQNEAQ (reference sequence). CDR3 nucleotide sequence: TGTGCCAGCAGCCCGAGGGTGACATCCAATTCACCCCTCCACTTT. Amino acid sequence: CASSPRVTSNSPLHF.

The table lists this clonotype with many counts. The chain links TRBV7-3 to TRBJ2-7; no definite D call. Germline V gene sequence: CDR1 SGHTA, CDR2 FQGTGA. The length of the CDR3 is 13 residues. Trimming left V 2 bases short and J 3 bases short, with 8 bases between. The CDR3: CASSLGPDYEQYF. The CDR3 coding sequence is TGTGCCAGCAGCTTAGGACCGGACTACGAGCAGTACTTC.

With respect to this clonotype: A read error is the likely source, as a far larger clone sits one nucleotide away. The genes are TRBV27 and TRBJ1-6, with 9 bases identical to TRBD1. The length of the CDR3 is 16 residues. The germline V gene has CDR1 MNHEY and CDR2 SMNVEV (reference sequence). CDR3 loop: CASSSLIGQGYSPLQF. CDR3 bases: TGTGCCAGCAGTTCCCTGATCGGACAGGGGTATTCACCCCTCCAATTT.

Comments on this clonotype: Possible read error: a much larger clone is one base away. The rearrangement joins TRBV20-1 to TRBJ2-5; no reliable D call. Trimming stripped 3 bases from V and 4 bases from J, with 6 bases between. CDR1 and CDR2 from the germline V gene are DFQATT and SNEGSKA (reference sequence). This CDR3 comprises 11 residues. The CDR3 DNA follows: TGCAGTGCTAGCTGGAGAGAGACCCAGTACTTC. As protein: CSASWRETQYF.

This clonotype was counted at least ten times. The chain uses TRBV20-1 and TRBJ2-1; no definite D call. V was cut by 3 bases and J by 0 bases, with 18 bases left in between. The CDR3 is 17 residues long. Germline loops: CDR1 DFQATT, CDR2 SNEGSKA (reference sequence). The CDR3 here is CSASVERAFSSYNEQFF. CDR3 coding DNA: TGCAGTGCTAGCGTTGAAAGGGCGTTTAGCTCCTACAATGAGCAGTTCTTC.

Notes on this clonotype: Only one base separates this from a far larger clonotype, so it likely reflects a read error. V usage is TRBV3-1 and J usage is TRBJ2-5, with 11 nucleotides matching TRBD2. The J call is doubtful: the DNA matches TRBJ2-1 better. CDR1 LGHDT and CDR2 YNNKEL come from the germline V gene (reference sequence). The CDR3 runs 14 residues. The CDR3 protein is CASCKTSGIPEQFF. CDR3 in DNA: TGTGCCAGCTGCAAGACTAGCGGGATACCTGAGCAGTTCTTC.

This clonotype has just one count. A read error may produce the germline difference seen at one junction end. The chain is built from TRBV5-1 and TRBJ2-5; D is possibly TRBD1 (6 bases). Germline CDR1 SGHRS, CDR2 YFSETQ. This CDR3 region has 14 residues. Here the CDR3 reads CASSVGKGVETQYF. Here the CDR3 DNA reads TGCGCCAGCAGCGTGGGAAAGGGGGTGGAGACGCAGTACTTC. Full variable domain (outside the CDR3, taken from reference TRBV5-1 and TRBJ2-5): KAGVTQTPRYLIKTRGQQVTLSCSPISGHRSVSWYQQTPGQGLQFLFEYFSETQRNKGNFPGRFSGRQFSNSRSEMNVSTLELGDSALYLCASSVGKGVETQYFGPGTRLLVL.

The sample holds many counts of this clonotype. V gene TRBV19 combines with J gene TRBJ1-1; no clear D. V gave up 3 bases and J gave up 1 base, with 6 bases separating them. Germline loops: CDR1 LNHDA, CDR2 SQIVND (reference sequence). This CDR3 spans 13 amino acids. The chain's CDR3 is CASSITKNTEAFF. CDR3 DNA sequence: TGTGCCAGTAGTATTACAAAGAACACTGAAGCTTTCTTT.

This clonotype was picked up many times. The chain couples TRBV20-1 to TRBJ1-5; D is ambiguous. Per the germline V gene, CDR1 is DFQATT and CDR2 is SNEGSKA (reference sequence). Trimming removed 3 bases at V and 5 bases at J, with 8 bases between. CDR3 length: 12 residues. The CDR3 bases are TGCAGTGCTAGGAGAGGAGATCAGCCCCAGCATTTT. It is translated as CSARRGDQPQHF.

The CDR3 nucleotides are TGCAGTGCTAGAGACCCGCAGGGGGCTAATGTCTACACCTTC. Amino acid sequence: CSARDPQGANVYTF. V usage is TRBV20-1 and J usage is TRBJ1-2; 8 bases are a match to TRBD1. The germline CDR1 and CDR2 sequences are DFQATT and SNEGSKA (reference sequence). The J segment lost 10 bases and the V segment lost 0 bases, leaving 10 bases of the junction unmatched. The CDR3 loop spans 14 amino acids.

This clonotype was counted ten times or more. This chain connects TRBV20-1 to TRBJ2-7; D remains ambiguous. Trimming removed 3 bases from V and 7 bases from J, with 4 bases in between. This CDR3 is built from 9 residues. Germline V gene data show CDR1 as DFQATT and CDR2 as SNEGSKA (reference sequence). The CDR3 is CSASREQYF. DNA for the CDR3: TGCAGTGCTAGTCGTGAGCAGTACTTC.

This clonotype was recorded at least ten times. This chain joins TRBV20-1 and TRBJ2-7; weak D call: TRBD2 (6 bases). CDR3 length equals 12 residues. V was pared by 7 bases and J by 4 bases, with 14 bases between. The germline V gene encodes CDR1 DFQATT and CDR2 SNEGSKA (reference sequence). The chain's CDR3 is CSVRRGGYEQYF. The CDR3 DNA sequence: TGCAGTGTCCGGAGAGGAGGGTACGAGCAGTACTTC.